This T cell receptor (beta chain) was captured by sequencing in a study of blood T cell repertoires in COVID-19. Repertoires were generated with immunoSEQ multiplex PCR, while TCRdb's copy carries only in-frame clones and drops some. There are 250,000 or so clones in the sample; approximately 84% occur only once, and more than 3% lies in the top ten. This clone has a single count. Per the germline V gene, CDR1 is SGHTA and CDR2 is FQGTGA. V was clipped by 2 bases and J by 1 base; unmatched bases: 6. The CDR3 is 19 amino acids. Sequencing was done on a sample of PBMCs or T cells enriched from blood (not recorded which). The chain employs TRBV7-3 and TRBJ2-3, with 16 bases identical to TRBD2. The sequence was collected from a man aged 50 or older who had recovered from COVID-19. The chain's CDR3 is CASSLLGTSGRVGTDTQYF. In DNA, the CDR3 is TGTGCCAGCAGCTTACTGGGGACTAGCGGGAGGGTGGGCACAGATACGCAGTATTTT.